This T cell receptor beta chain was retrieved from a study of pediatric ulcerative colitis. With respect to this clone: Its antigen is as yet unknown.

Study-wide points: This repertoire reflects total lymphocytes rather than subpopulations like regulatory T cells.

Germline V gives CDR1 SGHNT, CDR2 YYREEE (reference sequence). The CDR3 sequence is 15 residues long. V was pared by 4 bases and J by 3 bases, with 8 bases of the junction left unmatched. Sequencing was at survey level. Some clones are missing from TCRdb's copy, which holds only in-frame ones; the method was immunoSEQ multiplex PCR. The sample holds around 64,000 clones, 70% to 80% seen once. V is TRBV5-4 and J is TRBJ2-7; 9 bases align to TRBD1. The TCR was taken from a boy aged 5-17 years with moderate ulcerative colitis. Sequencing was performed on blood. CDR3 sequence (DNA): TGTGCCAGCAGCCGGGCGGGGACAGGGATCTACGAGCAGTACTTC. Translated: CASSRAGTGIYEQYF.